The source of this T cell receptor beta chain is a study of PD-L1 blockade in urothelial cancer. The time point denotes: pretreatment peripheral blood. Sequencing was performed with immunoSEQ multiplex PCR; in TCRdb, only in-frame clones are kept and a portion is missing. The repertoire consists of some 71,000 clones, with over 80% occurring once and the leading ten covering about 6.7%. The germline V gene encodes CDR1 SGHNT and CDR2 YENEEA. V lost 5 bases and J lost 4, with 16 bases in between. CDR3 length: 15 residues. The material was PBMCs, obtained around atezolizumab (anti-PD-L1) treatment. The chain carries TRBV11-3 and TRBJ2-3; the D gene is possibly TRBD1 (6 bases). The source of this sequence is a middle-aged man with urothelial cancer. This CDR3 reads CASSRGQGSPDTQYF. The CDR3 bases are TGTGCCAGCAGCCGGGGCCAGGGGAGTCCAGATACGCAGTATTTT.